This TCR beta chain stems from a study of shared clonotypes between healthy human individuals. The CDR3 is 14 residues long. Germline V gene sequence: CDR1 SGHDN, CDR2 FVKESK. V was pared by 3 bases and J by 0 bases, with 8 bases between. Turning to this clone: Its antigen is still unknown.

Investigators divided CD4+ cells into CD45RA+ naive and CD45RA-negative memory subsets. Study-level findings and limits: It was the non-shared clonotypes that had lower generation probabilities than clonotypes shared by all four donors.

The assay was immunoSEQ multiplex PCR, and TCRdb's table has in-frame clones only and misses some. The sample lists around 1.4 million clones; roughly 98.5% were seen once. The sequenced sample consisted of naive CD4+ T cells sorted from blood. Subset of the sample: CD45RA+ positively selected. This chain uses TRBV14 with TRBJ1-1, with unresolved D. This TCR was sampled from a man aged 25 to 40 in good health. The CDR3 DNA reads TGTGCCAGCAGCCAGCCGGGAGTGAACACTGAAGCTTTCTTT. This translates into CASSQPGVNTEAFF.